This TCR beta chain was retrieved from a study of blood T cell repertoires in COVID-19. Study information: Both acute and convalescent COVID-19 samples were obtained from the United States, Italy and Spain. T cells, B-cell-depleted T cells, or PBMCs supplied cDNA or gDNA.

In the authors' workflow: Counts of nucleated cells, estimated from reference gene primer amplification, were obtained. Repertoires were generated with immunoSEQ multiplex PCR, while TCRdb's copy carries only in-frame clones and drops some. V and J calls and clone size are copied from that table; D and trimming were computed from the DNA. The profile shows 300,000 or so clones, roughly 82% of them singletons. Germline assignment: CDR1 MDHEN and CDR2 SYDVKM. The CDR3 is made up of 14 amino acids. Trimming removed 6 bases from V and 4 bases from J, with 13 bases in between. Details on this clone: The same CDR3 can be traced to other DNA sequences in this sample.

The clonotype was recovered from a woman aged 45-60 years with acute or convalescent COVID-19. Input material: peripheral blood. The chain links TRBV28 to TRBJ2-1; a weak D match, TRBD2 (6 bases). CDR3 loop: CASSLAGGYNEQFF. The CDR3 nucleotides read TGTGCCAGCAGCCTAGCTGGGGGGTACAATGAGCAGTTCTTC.